The 20 T cell receptor beta chains below were found in one sample sequenced in a study of PD-L1 blockade in urothelial cancer. Documented time point: peripheral blood 6 weeks after treatment start. Profiling relied on immunoSEQ multiplex PCR, and the TCRdb table lists in-frame clones only, not all of them. The sample lists about 76,000 clones; 91% were seen once. Source: PBMCs, taken around atezolizumab (anti-PD-L1) treatment. The receptors here all came from an elderly woman with urothelial cancer.

V usage is TRBV19 and J usage is TRBJ2-7; a weak D match, TRBD2 (6 bases). Trimming pared 5 bases from V and 1 base from J, leaving 15 bases between. The CDR3 has 15 amino acids. Per germline, CDR1 LNHDA and CDR2 SQIVND (reference sequence). The CDR3 DNA reads TGTGCCAGTAGTCATTTCGGGACTTCTTCCTACGAGCAGTACTTC. It is translated as CASSHFGTSSYEQYF.

The chain couples TRBV15 to TRBJ1-5; D remains unclear. V was pared by 6 bases and J by 6 bases, with 12 bases between. The CDR3 contains 13 residues. The germline V gene encodes CDR1 LNHNV and CDR2 YYDKDF (reference sequence). CDR3 DNA sequence: TGTGCCACCAGTTCGGAGGGTGGTCAGCCCCAGCATTTT. This translates into CATSSEGGQPQHF.

The chain combines TRBV28 with TRBJ2-2; D gene uncertain. V lost 2 bases and J lost 5, with 3 bases in between. Germline values: CDR1 MDHEN, CDR2 SYDVKM. The CDR3 extends over 12 amino acids. As DNA, the CDR3 is TGTGCCAGCAGTTTAGCGACCGGGGAGCTGTTTTTT. This encodes CASSLATGELFF.

The chain couples TRBV7-8 to TRBJ1-2; no clear D gene. CDR3 length: 15 amino acids. With 1 base removed from V and 7 bases from J, the gap between germline ends came to 16 bases. Germline CDR1 is SGHVS and CDR2 is FQNEAQ. The CDR3 spells CASSLVEQPKLGYTF. The CDR3 DNA sequence: TGTGCCAGCAGCTTAGTGGAACAGCCCAAACTTGGCTACACCTTC.

This sequence joins TRBV10-2 and TRBJ1-1, with D tentatively TRBD1 (5 bases). The germline V gene encodes CDR1 WSHSY and CDR2 SAAADI. V was trimmed by 3 bases and J by 1 base, leaving 6 bases between them. There are 13 residues in the CDR3. The chain's CDR3 is CASSDTGNTEAFF. The CDR3 region has the DNA TGCGCCAGCAGTGATACAGGGAACACTGAAGCTTTCTTT.

The chain combines TRBV7-2 with TRBJ2-5; 9 bases are a match to TRBD1. This CDR3 comprises 13 residues. The ends lost 5 bases at V and 5 bases at J; junction bases unmatched: 3. Germline V CDR1 and CDR2: SGHTA, FQGNSA. CDR3 nucleotide sequence: TGTGCCAGCAGCCCCGGACAGGGGGAGACCCAGTACTTC. Its protein is CASSPGQGETQYF.

The rearrangement links TRBV18 to TRBJ1-1; D gene unclear. V was cut by 2 bases and J by 0 bases, with 10 bases left in between. Germline assignment: CDR1 KGHSH and CDR2 LQKENI. The CDR3 contains 15 residues. The CDR3 region is CASSPVLQMNTEAFF. In nucleotides, the CDR3 is TGTGCCAGCTCACCAGTACTTCAAATGAACACTGAAGCTTTCTTT.

The rearrangement links TRBV5-1 to TRBJ1-1, with TRBD1 as a possible D gene (6 bases). Per germline, CDR1 SGHRS and CDR2 YFSETQ. The CDR3 consists of 17 residues. The ends were cut back, 0 bases at V and 1 base at J, with 16 bases in the middle. The CDR3 loop reads CASSLATGGGGNTEAFF. In DNA form, the CDR3 reads TGCGCCAGCAGCTTGGCCACGGGGGGCGGGGGGAACACTGAAGCTTTCTTT.

The rearrangement links TRBV7-2 to TRBJ2-4; a possible D gene is TRBD1 (5 bases). Germline CDR1 and CDR2: SGHTA and FQGNSA. This CDR3 contains 15 residues. V lost 0 bases and J lost 3, with 9 bases in between. The CDR3 spells CASSLAADNKNIQYF. For the CDR3, the DNA is TGTGCCAGCAGCTTAGCCGCGGACAACAAAAACATTCAGTACTTC.

This chain connects TRBV11-2 to TRBJ1-5; D not resolved. V was shortened by 3 bases and J by 7 bases, with 10 bases between the two germline ends. The CDR3 contains 13 residues. Germline lookup yields CDR1 SGHAT and CDR2 FQNNGV. CDR3 sequence (DNA): TGTGCCAGCAGCTTGGCGAGGGAACAGCCCCAGCATTTT. Protein product: CASSLAREQPQHF.

The table lists this clone with a few counts. The junction shows a germline mismatch at one end, possibly a read error. The V gene is TRBV6-1, the J gene TRBJ1-5, with D hard to call. In germline, CDR1 is MNHNS, CDR2 SASEGT. CDR3 size: 13 residues. The CDR3 DNA reads TGTGCCAGCAGTGAAGCTTTACTGCGCCTCTCGGATTTT. Amino acid sequence: CASSEALLRLSDF.

The chain combines TRBV6-6 with TRBJ1-1, with a possible D match to TRBD1 (5 bases). The CDR3 loop spans 14 amino acids. The germline gives CDR1 MNHNY, CDR2 SVGAGI (reference sequence). Trimming stripped 6 bases from V and 4 bases from J, with 15 bases between. CDR3 sequence: CASRGTFRGTEAFF. The DNA for the CDR3 is TGTGCCAGCAGGGGGACTTTCCGGGGCACTGAAGCTTTCTTT.

The chain has TRBV6-6 and TRBJ1-5; TRBD1 might be the D (6 bases). CDR3 length: 16 amino acids. V lost 3 bases, J lost 4 bases, and 16 bases lay in between. Germline CDR1 reads MNHNY; CDR2 reads SVGAGI (reference sequence). CDR3 nucleotides: TGTGCCAGCAGTTATAGCCCGGGGACATCAAATCAGCCCCAGCATTTT. This gives the protein CASSYSPGTSNQPQHF.

The rearrangement joins TRBV27 to TRBJ2-1; D possibly corresponds to TRBD2 (6 bases). CDR3 length: 15 amino acids. The germline V gene encodes CDR1 MNHEY and CDR2 SMNVEV (reference sequence). Trimming left V 6 bases short and J 0 bases short, with 12 bases between. CDR3 amino acids: CASRLADVSYNEQFF. The CDR3 region has the DNA TGTGCCAGCAGACTAGCTGACGTCTCCTACAATGAGCAGTTCTTC.

V gene TRBV19 combines with J gene TRBJ1-1, with 7 bases lining up with TRBD1. This CDR3 region has 13 residues. In germline, CDR1 is LNHDA, CDR2 SQIVND (reference sequence). Trimming removed 8 bases from V and 4 bases from J; junction bases left unmatched: 7. CDR3 sequence: CASHHRGFTEAFF. The CDR3 nucleotides are TGTGCCAGTCACCACAGGGGATTCACTGAAGCTTTCTTT.

The chain couples TRBV7-8 to TRBJ1-6; no clear D. CDR1 and CDR2 from the germline V gene are SGHVS and FQNEAQ. There are 15 residues in the CDR3. V was shortened by 6 bases and J by 5 bases, with 14 bases between the two germline ends. CDR3 coding DNA: TGTGCCAGCAGTCTCATGGGCCAGGATAATTCACCCCTCCACTTT. This translates into CASSLMGQDNSPLHF.

V usage is TRBV7-9 and J usage is TRBJ2-3; D unresolved. Germline V gives CDR1 SEHNR, CDR2 FQNEAQ (reference sequence). V lost 1 base and J 10 bases, leaving 9 bases between the germline ends. The CDR3 sequence is 12 residues long. DNA of the CDR3: TGTGCCAGCAGCTTAGAGCGCTCTGCGCAGTATTTT. Translation gives CASSLERSAQYF. Supplemented by reference TRBV7-9 and TRBJ2-3, the full variable domain reads DTGVSQNPRHKITKRGQNVTFRCDPISEHNRLYWYRQTLGQGPEFLTYFQNEAQLEKSRLLSDRFSAERPKGSFSTLEIQRTEQGDSAMYLCASSLERSAQYFGPGTRLTVL.

The rearrangement uses TRBV27 and TRBJ1-1; TRBD1 matches at 11 bases. Germline loops: CDR1 MNHEY, CDR2 SMNVEV (reference sequence). The CDR3 is made up of 15 amino acids. J gave up 5 bases and V 3 bases, and 5 bases lay outside the gene matches. CDR3 coding DNA: TGTGCCAGCAGTTTGACCGGGACAGGGGGGACTGAAGCTTTCTTT. It specifies CASSLTGTGGTEAFF.

The chain combines TRBV5-1 with TRBJ1-1; 9 bases align to TRBD1. In germline, CDR1 is SGHRS, CDR2 YFSETQ. The V segment lost 2 bases and the J segment 7 bases; nucleotides outside the gene matches: 3. The CDR3 runs 13 residues. CDR3 in DNA: TGCGCCAGCAGCTTAAGGGACAGGGTTGAAGCTTTCTTT. The encoded protein is CASSLRDRVEAFF.

The chain has TRBV19 and TRBJ2-1; tentative D call: TRBD1 (6 bases). Germline loops: CDR1 LNHDA, CDR2 SQIVND (reference sequence). This CDR3 region has 15 residues. The germline V and J ends were trimmed by 1 base and 4 bases, with 11 bases remaining between them. In nucleotides, the CDR3 is TGTGCCAGTAGTATAGGTACAGGGATTTACAATGAGCAGTTCTTC. Encoded protein: CASSIGTGIYNEQFF.